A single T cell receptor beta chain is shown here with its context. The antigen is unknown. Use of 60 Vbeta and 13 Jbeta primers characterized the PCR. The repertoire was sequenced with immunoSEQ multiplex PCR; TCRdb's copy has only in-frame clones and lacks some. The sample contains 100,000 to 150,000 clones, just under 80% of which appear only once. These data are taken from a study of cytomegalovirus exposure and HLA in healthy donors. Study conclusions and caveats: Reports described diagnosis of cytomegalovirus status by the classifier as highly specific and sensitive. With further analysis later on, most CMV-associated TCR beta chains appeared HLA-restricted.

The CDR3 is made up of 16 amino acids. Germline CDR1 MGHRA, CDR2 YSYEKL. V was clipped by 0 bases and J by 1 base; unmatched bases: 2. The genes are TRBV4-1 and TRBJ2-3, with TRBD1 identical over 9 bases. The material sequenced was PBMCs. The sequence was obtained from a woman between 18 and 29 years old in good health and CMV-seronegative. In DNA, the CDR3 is TGCGCCAGCAGCCAAGAGGGGGACAGGGGCACAGATACGCAGTATTTT. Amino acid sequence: CASSQEGDRGTDTQYF.